This T cell receptor (beta chain) was obtained from a study of T cells in pancreatic ductal adenocarcinoma. No neoadjuvant therapy was given to the selected pancreatic ductal adenocarcinoma patients before their surgery. Broader study findings: Tumor samples had fewer productive templates and roughly 7.7-fold fewer unique clonotypes than blood. Blood clonality (approximately 0.07) did not differ significantly from tumor (about 0.112). Enrichment of CD45RO+ effector over naive T cells in tumors may bias clonality.

With regard to this clone: Its antigen is not known.

The method was immunoSEQ multiplex PCR; TCRdb's version includes in-frame clones alone and lacks a portion of them. The repertoire includes 85,000 to 120,000 clones, about 95% of them detected once, and 2.5% to 3.5% sits in the top ten. Trimming stripped 0 bases from V and 9 bases from J, with 8 bases between. The CDR3 contains 12 residues. CDR1 MNHNS and CDR2 SASEGT come from the germline V gene. J is TRBJ1-1 and V is TRBV6-1, with D maybe TRBD1 (5 bases). The receptor was derived from a human donor with pancreatic ductal adenocarcinoma. The sequenced material came from PBMCs. The CDR3 here is CASSEAGVKAFF. The CDR3 region has the DNA TGTGCCAGCAGTGAAGCAGGGGTAAAAGCTTTCTTT.